The present TCR beta chain was sequenced within a study of blood T cell repertoires in COVID-19. As for the study in general: COVID-19 samples collected from the United States, Italy and Spain covered acute and convalescent phases. PBMCs, B-cell-depleted T cells, or T cells provided the cDNA or gDNA that made up the material.

Seattle's enrolled individuals joined amid active infection and were then monitored longitudinally. Per the authors' pipeline: Counts of nucleated cells, estimated from reference gene primer amplification, were obtained. Repertoires were generated with immunoSEQ multiplex PCR, while TCRdb's copy carries only in-frame clones and drops some. V and J calls and clone size are those listed in that table; D and trimming were worked out from the DNA. The sample holds roughly 340,000 clones; 88% are singletons and the top ten take more than 5.5%. This clonotype was obtained from a woman in her 70s with COVID-19, enrolled during active disease. The specimen was peripheral blood.

The CDR3, as DNA: TGTGCCAGCAGCGCCCGGGGACAGGGGCACACCGGGGAGCTGTTTTTT. This translates into CASSARGQGHTGELFF. The chain couples TRBV28 to TRBJ2-2; 10 nucleotides line up with TRBD1. The CDR3 has 16 amino acids. Germline-derived CDR1 and CDR2 are MDHEN and SYDVKM. After removal of 6 bases from V and 3 bases from J, the junction contained 7 bases not matched to a gene.